Following are 24 T cell receptor beta chains from one sample sequenced in a study of blood T cell repertoires in COVID-19. Repertoires were generated with immunoSEQ multiplex PCR, while TCRdb's copy carries only in-frame clones and drops some. The sample shows roughly 220,000 clones, nearly 90% of them seen only once. The source material was PBMCs or T cells enriched from blood (not recorded which). The receptors shown here come from a young man who had been exposed to COVID-19.

The chain uses TRBV2 and TRBJ1-4; D gene uncertain. The CDR3 loop spans 14 amino acids. Trimming cost V 7 bases and J 0 bases, with 9 bases left between them. Germline V CDR1 and CDR2: SNHLY, FYNNEI. The CDR3 region is CASNLQSTNEKLFF. The CDR3 DNA reads as TGTGCCAGCAACCTACAGTCAACTAATGAAAAACTGTTTTTT. Full variable domain (missing parts from reference TRBV2 and TRBJ1-4): EPEVTQTPSHQVTQMGQEVILRCVPISNHLYFYWYRQILGQKVEFLVSFYNNEISEKSEIFDDQFSVERPDGSNFTLKIRSTKLEDSAMYFCASNLQSTNEKLFFGSGTQLSVL.

The V and J genes are TRBV5-1 and TRBJ1-1; D gene ambiguous. This CDR3 spans 13 amino acids. Trimming removed 4 bases from V and 3 bases from J, with 10 bases in between. CDR1 and CDR2 (germline): SGHRS, YFSETQ. CDR3 loop: CASSMVGDTEAFF. The CDR3 DNA is TGCGCCAGCAGCATGGTGGGCGACACTGAAGCTTTCTTT. The whole variable domain, remainder taken from reference TRBV5-1 and TRBJ1-1, is KAGVTQTPRYLIKTRGQQVTLSCSPISGHRSVSWYQQTPGQGLQFLFEYFSETQRNKGNFPGRFSGRQFSNSRSEMNVSTLELGDSALYLCASSMVGDTEAFFGQGTRLTVV.

The chain recombines TRBV6-5 with TRBJ1-1; tentatively, D is TRBD1 (5 bases). V lost 4 bases and J lost 3, with 9 bases in between. The CDR3 consists of 13 residues. The V gene's germline CDR1 is MNHEY and CDR2 SVGAGI. The CDR3 bases are TGTGCCAGCAGTTCCCAGGGATACACTGAAGCTTTCTTT. Its protein is CASSSQGYTEAFF.

This chain uses TRBV11-1 with TRBJ2-7; 7 bases agree with TRBD2. The CDR3 contains 16 residues. The germline gives CDR1 SGHAT, CDR2 FQDESV (reference sequence). The V segment lost 5 bases and the J segment 0 bases; nucleotides outside the gene matches: 10. This CDR3 is CASSRHSGASSYEQYF. Written as DNA, the CDR3 is TGTGCCAGCAGCCGTCACAGCGGGGCCAGCTCCTACGAGCAGTACTTC. The variable domain in full, completed from reference TRBV11-1 and TRBJ2-7, reads EAEVAQSPRYKITEKSQAVAFWCDPISGHATLYWYRQILGQGPELLVQFQDESVVDDSQLPKDRFSAERLKGVDSTLKIQPAELGDSAMYLCASSRHSGASSYEQYFGPGTRLTVT.

The V gene is TRBV7-2, the J gene TRBJ2-3, with no clear D. Germline values: CDR1 SGHTA, CDR2 FQGNSA. The CDR3 is made up of 13 amino acids. Trimming removed 1 base from V and 3 bases from J, with 5 bases in between. In DNA form, the CDR3 reads TGTGCCAGCAGCTTAGTATTAACAGATACGCAGTATTTT. It is translated as CASSLVLTDTQYF.

This chain links TRBV2 with TRBJ2-3; 7 bases map to TRBD2. CDR1 is SNHLY, CDR2 FYNNEI, per germline. The CDR3 sequence is 16 residues long. Losses at the gene ends were 3 bases for V and 1 base for J; bases not matched to a gene: 7. CDR3 loop: CASSELGGAGTDTQYF. The CDR3 DNA reads TGTGCCAGCAGTGAGTTGGGAGGGGCCGGCACAGATACGCAGTATTTT.

The rearrangement joins TRBV18 to TRBJ2-5; 8 bases map to TRBD2. V shed 5 bases, J shed 2 bases, and the junction held 7 bases outside the gene matches. This CDR3 comprises 15 residues. Germline V CDR1 and CDR2: KGHSH, LQKENI. The CDR3: CASSSPREGQETQYF. The CDR3 nucleotides are TGTGCCAGCTCATCGCCACGGGAGGGGCAAGAGACCCAGTACTTC.

J is TRBJ2-7 and V is TRBV6-5; 9 bases are shared with TRBD1. Per the germline V gene, CDR1 is MNHEY and CDR2 is SVGAGI. J gave up 3 bases and V 6 bases, and 9 bases lay outside the gene matches. The CDR3 loop spans 15 amino acids. The CDR3 DNA is TGTGCCAGCAGAAATTTCGGACAGGGGAACTACGAGCAGTACTTC. It codes for CASRNFGQGNYEQYF.

The chain recombines TRBV14 with TRBJ2-7; TRBD1 matches 7 bases. Germline CDR1 and CDR2: SGHDN and FVKESK. The CDR3 length is 14 residues. V trimming: 2 bases; J trimming: 5 bases; junction bases outside the gene matches: 6. The CDR3: CASSQPGQSDEQYF. CDR3 DNA: TGTGCCAGCAGCCAACCGGGACAGAGTGACGAGCAGTACTTC.

The chain recombines TRBV7-9 with TRBJ1-6, with 7 positions matching TRBD1. Losses at the gene ends were 5 bases for V and 9 bases for J; bases not matched to a gene: 13. The CDR3 runs to 16 residues. Germline V lookup: CDR1 SEHNR, CDR2 FQNEAQ (reference sequence). CDR3 sequence: CASSPQGSGWGSPLHF. In DNA form, the CDR3 reads TGTGCCAGCAGCCCACAGGGGTCGGGGTGGGGTTCACCCCTCCACTTT.

The chain has TRBV7-9 and TRBJ1-2; 7 nucleotides match TRBD1. Looked up from germline, CDR1 is SEHNR and CDR2 is FQNEAQ (reference sequence). The CDR3 covers 14 residues. J was trimmed by 8 bases and V by 6 bases; bases with no gene match: 12. The CDR3 here is CASSKQGPFRGYTF. Written as DNA, the CDR3 is TGTGCCAGCAGTAAACAGGGGCCCTTTAGGGGCTACACCTTC.

This clone is a singleton in its sample. The chain couples TRBV27 to TRBJ2-2; TRBD1 is a possible D gene (6 bases). This CDR3 region has 14 residues. The V gene lost 6 bases and the J gene lost 5 bases, with 13 bases spanning the gap. The germline V gene has CDR1 MNHEY and CDR2 SMNVEV (reference sequence). The CDR3 coding sequence is TGTGCCAGCAGGTCTAATAGGGGGACCGGGGAGCTGTTTTTT. Its protein product is CASRSNRGTGELFF.

This clone was recorded once. The CDR3 is CASSGDRDRDFDEQYF. The DNA for the CDR3 is TGTGCCAGTAGTGGCGACCGGGACAGGGATTTCGACGAGCAGTACTTC. J is TRBJ2-7 and V is TRBV19, with TRBD1 identical over 9 bases. Looked up from germline, CDR1 is LNHDA and CDR2 is SQIVND (reference sequence). The CDR3 has 16 residues. Germline trimming cut 5 bases from V and 5 bases from J; bases unmatched to any gene: 13.

This chain links TRBV11-2 with TRBJ1-1; perhaps TRBD1 as D (6 bases). V was clipped by 6 bases and J by 2 bases, with 7 bases between them. CDR1 and CDR2 from the germline V gene are SGHAT and FQNNGV. The CDR3 is made up of 12 amino acids. Here the CDR3 reads CASRQGNTEAFF. The CDR3 DNA is TGTGCCAGCAGACAGGGAAACACTGAAGCTTTCTTT.

The chain combines TRBV3-1 (or the pseudogene TRBV3-2) with TRBJ2-5; 7 bases are a match to TRBD1. Germline values: CDR1 LGHDT, CDR2 YNNKEL (reference sequence). J gave up 5 bases and V 1 base, and 7 bases lay outside the gene matches. The CDR3 sequence is 15 residues long. In DNA, the CDR3 is TGTGCCAGCAGCCAAGCGAGGGGGCTGGGGGAGACCCAGTACTTC. Protein sequence: CASSQARGLGETQYF.

The V call is TRBV10-3, the J call TRBJ1-1; 7 positions match TRBD1. The V segment lost 2 bases and the J segment 1 base; nucleotides outside the gene matches: 7. CDR1 and CDR2 from the germline V gene are ENHRY and SYGVKD. The CDR3 loop spans 16 amino acids. The CDR3 region has the DNA TGTGCCATCAGTGAGGCAGGGGGACAGACGAACACTGAAGCTTTCTTT. Translating gives CAISEAGGQTNTEAFF.

The chain has TRBV7-2 and TRBJ2-7, with D maybe TRBD2 (5 bases). CDR3 size: 15 residues. With 1 base removed from V and 3 bases from J, the gap between germline ends came to 13 bases. Germline CDR1 is SGHTA and CDR2 is FQGNSA. The CDR3 DNA is TGTGCCAGCAGCTTAGACGGGGTATCGAGCTACGAGCAGTACTTC. As protein: CASSLDGVSSYEQYF.

The rearrangement joins TRBV6-5 to TRBJ2-2; tentative D call: TRBD1 (6 bases). The CDR3 covers 16 residues. Germline assignment: CDR1 MNHEY and CDR2 SVGAGI. V was pared by 2 bases and J by 7 bases, with 17 bases between. CDR3 coding DNA: TGTGCCAGCAGTTACGAAGGGGGACGAAGGGGCGGGGAGCTGTTTTTT. Translated: CASSYEGGRRGGELFF.

The CDR3 DNA sequence: TGTGCCAGCAGCGCTGGGCGGGGTAGGGGAGGTGAAAAACTGTTTTTT. This encodes CASSAGRGRGGEKLFF. The chain has TRBV7-7 and TRBJ1-4, with a weak D call TRBD1 (5 bases). Deletions cut 5 bases from V and 7 bases from J, with 20 bases between. The CDR3 totals 16 residues. Germline CDR1 is SSHAT and CDR2 is FNYEAQ (reference sequence).

A few counts support this clone. V gene TRBV12-3 or TRBV12-4 combines with J gene TRBJ1-3; no firm D call. CDR3 length: 13 residues. V was shortened by 6 bases and J by 4 bases, with 10 bases between the two germline ends. The CDR3 DNA is TGTGCCAGCAGACGAATACAGGGAAACACCATATATTTT. The encoded protein is CASRRIQGNTIYF.

The chain uses TRBV6-2 or TRBV6-3 and TRBJ2-1, with D perhaps TRBD2 (7 bases). The CDR3 extends over 18 amino acids. Trimming removed 0 bases from V and 5 bases from J, with 20 bases in between. Germline V gene lookup returns CDR1 MNHEY and CDR2 SVGEGT. The CDR3 sequence is CASSYSVPGGWLNNEQFF. The CDR3 coding sequence is TGTGCCAGCAGTTACTCGGTGCCGGGGGGCTGGTTGAACAATGAGCAGTTCTTC.

The chain has TRBV30 and TRBJ1-6; TRBD1 might be the D (5 bases). Germline loops: CDR1 GTSNPN, CDR2 SVGIG (reference sequence). V gave up 8 bases and J gave up 3 bases, with 14 bases separating them. This CDR3 is built from 14 residues. CDR3 bases: TGTGCCGCTAACACCGGGGGCTATAATTCACCCCTCCACTTT. Translating gives CAANTGGYNSPLHF.

This chain joins TRBV27 and TRBJ2-5; 12 positions match TRBD1. The germline V gene encodes CDR1 MNHEY and CDR2 SMNVEV (reference sequence). This CDR3 has 17 amino acids. Trimming cost V 7 bases and J 4 bases; bases outside gene matches: 13. The CDR3 is CASKIVRDRGQRETQYF. The CDR3 region has the DNA TGTGCCAGCAAGATAGTCAGGGACAGGGGGCAGCGAGAGACCCAGTACTTC.

This clone was counted only a few times. This rearrangement joins TRBV27 to TRBJ1-5, with D unclear. V was clipped by 5 bases and J by 7 bases, with 15 bases between them. Germline V gene data show CDR1 as MNHEY and CDR2 as SMNVEV (reference sequence). This CDR3 has 14 amino acids. CDR3 loop: CASSRGSGEQPQHF. The DNA of the CDR3 is TGTGCCAGCAGTCGAGGGTCCGGGGAACAGCCCCAGCATTTT.